The source of this T cell receptor (beta chain) is a study of blood T cell repertoires in COVID-19. As for the study in general: Sites across the United States, Italy and Spain contributed samples from acute and convalescent COVID-19. T cells, B-cell-depleted T cells, or PBMCs provided the cDNA or gDNA that served as material.

Source study methods: Reference gene primer amplification in the assay estimated nucleated cell counts. Sequencing used immunoSEQ multiplex PCR; TCRdb keeps in-frame clones, though not all of them. D and trimming come from the DNA, and the V and J calls and clone size come from that table. This table holds under 45,000 clones, 80% to 90% found once. The CDR3 consists of 18 residues. V lost 1 base and J lost 3, with 19 bases in between. Germline V gene lookup returns CDR1 SGHTA and CDR2 FQGTGA. V gene TRBV7-3 combines with J gene TRBJ2-1; D perhaps matches TRBD1 (6 bases). Sequenced material: peripheral blood. The receptor's source is a man between 60 and 75 years old with active COVID-19. The CDR3, as DNA: TGTGCCAGCAGCTTAAAGCACTCGGGCCCAGGGGACTACAATGAGCAGTTCTTC. Its protein is CASSLKHSGPGDYNEQFF.